The entry below describes one TCR beta chain. This sample stems from a study of blood T cell repertoires in COVID-19. The overall study: Collection of acute and convalescent COVID-19 samples took place in the United States, Italy and Spain. Nucleic acid was either cDNA or gDNA, and it came from T cells, B-cell-depleted T cells, or PBMCs.

Original data processing: Reference gene primers were amplified, and this amplification served to estimate nucleated cell counts. Using immunoSEQ multiplex PCR, the repertoire was profiled, and TCRdb retains in-frame clones only, with some absent. Clone size and V and J calls were adopted from that table, with D and trimming inferred from the DNA. The sample lists under 200,000 clones; 80% to 95% were seen once. The CDR3 extends over 14 amino acids. Per the germline V gene, CDR1 is SGDLS and CDR2 is YYNGEE. Deletions cut 3 bases from V and 5 bases from J, with 14 bases between. The sequence was collected from a man aged 45-60 years with acute or convalescent COVID-19. The chain is built from TRBV9 and TRBJ2-5; D is perhaps TRBD2 (6 bases). Sequenced sample: peripheral blood. The CDR3 is CASSEEGRRETQYF. Written as DNA, the CDR3 is TGTGCCAGCAGCGAGGAGGGGCGCAGGGAGACCCAGTACTTC.